A single sample is the source of the 30 T cell receptor beta chains below, sequenced in a study of PD-L1 blockade in urothelial cancer. Clones were sequenced by immunoSEQ multiplex PCR, and TCRdb holds only the in-frame ones, with some missing. In the table there are approximately 110,000 clones, over 75% of which are singletons. The sample was PBMCs, taken around atezolizumab (anti-PD-L1) treatment. The receptors here all came from a man in his fifties with urothelial cancer.

The V and J genes are TRBV7-9 and TRBJ2-1; the D gene is possibly TRBD2 (6 bases). Germline V gives CDR1 SEHNR, CDR2 FQNEAQ (reference sequence). This CDR3 has 14 amino acids. Trimming cost V 0 bases and J 10 bases, with 13 bases left between them. CDR3 DNA: TGTGCCAGCAGCTTAGCGGGCGGCCGGGAGGAGCAGTTCTTC. This gives the protein CASSLAGGREEQFF.

The chain combines TRBV6-5 with TRBJ2-7; 7 bases map to TRBD2. Germline CDR1 MNHEY, CDR2 SVGAGI. Trimming cost V 5 bases and J 4 bases; bases outside gene matches: 8. The CDR3 totals 14 residues. As DNA, the CDR3 is TGTGCCAGCAGTCCCCTAGCGGAGGGTTACGAGCAGTACTTC. Protein product: CASSPLAEGYEQYF.

This clone was observed a handful of times. The chain joins TRBV9 to TRBJ2-5; a weak D match, TRBD2 (6 bases). The CDR3 covers 14 residues. Germline CDR1 is SGDLS and CDR2 is YYNGEE. V lost 2 bases and J lost 2, with 10 bases in between. The CDR3 nucleotides are TGTGCCAGCAGCGTTGGGACTCTTCAAGAGACCCAGTACTTC. It codes for CASSVGTLQETQYF.

CDR3 protein: CASRETGTNEKLFF. For the CDR3, the DNA is TGTGCCAGCAGAGAGACAGGGACGAACGAAAAACTGTTTTTT. This chain uses TRBV2 with TRBJ1-4; 7 bases map to TRBD1. V shed 6 bases, J shed 8 bases, and the junction held 9 bases outside the gene matches. The CDR3 runs 14 residues. Germline-derived CDR1 and CDR2 are SNHLY and FYNNEI.

The chain recombines TRBV7-6 with TRBJ1-4; D gene unclear. Germline lookup yields CDR1 SGHVS and CDR2 FNYEAQ. This CDR3 spans 16 amino acids. Trimming left V 3 bases short and J 4 bases short, with 15 bases between. CDR3 nucleotides: TGTGCCAGCAGCTTTGAATCCGGGAGACTTAATGAAAAACTGTTTTTT. Translating it yields CASSFESGRLNEKLFF.

This sequence joins TRBV27 and TRBJ1-6, with 9 bases fitting TRBD1. This CDR3 region has 16 residues. V lost 4 bases, J lost 1 base, and 2 bases stayed unmatched. The germline V gene has CDR1 MNHEY and CDR2 SMNVEV (reference sequence). CDR3 DNA sequence: TGTGCCAGCAGTTCGGGACAGGGATCCTATAATTCACCCCTCCACTTT. It yields the protein CASSSGQGSYNSPLHF.

The chain is built from TRBV28 and TRBJ2-5; 7 bases map to TRBD2. V trimming: 3 bases; J trimming: 2 bases; junction bases outside the gene matches: 3. The CDR3 runs to 14 residues. Germline values: CDR1 MDHEN, CDR2 SYDVKM. The chain's CDR3 is CASSFGLGQETQYF. The CDR3 DNA sequence: TGTGCCAGCAGTTTCGGACTAGGACAAGAGACCCAGTACTTC.

By its share, this clone is medium-sized (0.01 to 0.1%). J is TRBJ2-2 and V is TRBV9; 7 bases are a match to TRBD1. The V and J ends lost 4 bases and 4 bases, in that order; junction bases with no gene match: 4. Germline V gene data show CDR1 as SGDLS and CDR2 as YYNGEE. The CDR3 is 14 amino acids. The CDR3 sequence is CASSKAGGTGELFF. Written as DNA, the CDR3 is TGTGCCAGCAGCAAGGCAGGGGGCACCGGGGAGCTGTTTTTT.

This chain joins TRBV6-6 and TRBJ1-5; unclear D gene. Germline V lookup: CDR1 MNHNY, CDR2 SVGAGI (reference sequence). The CDR3 has 16 residues. V shed 6 bases and J shed 0 bases, with 15 bases lying between them. In DNA, the CDR3 is TGTGCCAGCAGGGGAGACCCTATCGTTAGCAATCAGCCCCAGCATTTT. Its translation is CASRGDPIVSNQPQHF.

This clone appeared once. This chain connects TRBV7-9 to TRBJ2-1; possibly TRBD2 for D (6 bases). The V gene's germline CDR1 is SEHNR and CDR2 FQNEAQ (reference sequence). V gave up 4 bases and J gave up 6 bases, with 19 bases separating them. CDR3 length: 16 residues. The CDR3 sequence is CASSSPGVRTGNEQFF. The CDR3 DNA follows: TGTGCCAGCAGCTCCCCGGGGGTGAGAACCGGCAATGAGCAGTTCTTC.

V and J are TRBV6-5 and TRBJ2-1; D gene unclear. Trimming left V 5 bases short and J 15 bases short, with 17 bases between. This CDR3 is 12 amino acids long. The germline V gene has CDR1 MNHEY and CDR2 SVGAGI. The CDR3 bases are TGTGCCAGCAGTGACCCTTCTCGGGTTCGGTTCTTC. Translated, it gives CASSDPSRVRFF.

The gene calls are TRBV11-3 and TRBJ2-2; D might be TRBD2 (5 bases). CDR3 size: 19 residues. Germline CDR1 is SGHNT and CDR2 is YENEEA. Trimming cost V 2 bases and J 1 base, with 20 bases left between them. The CDR3 nucleotides are TGTGCCAGCAGCTTATATTCCCTCCGGGATCGGGAGAACACCGGGGAGCTGTTTTTT. It codes for CASSLYSLRDRENTGELFF.

The chain has TRBV28 and TRBJ2-5; D is ambiguous. Germline CDR1 and CDR2: MDHEN and SYDVKM. Deletions cut 3 bases from V and 7 bases from J, with 15 bases between. CDR3 length: 14 residues. CDR3 coding DNA: TGTGCCAGCAGTTTGGTGCAGGATAAGAGGACCCAGTACTTC. Protein sequence: CASSLVQDKRTQYF.

The V call is TRBV9, the J call TRBJ1-4, with TRBD1 identical over 9 bases. The CDR3 length is 14 residues. Germline CDR1 SGDLS, CDR2 YYNGEE. J lost 6 bases, V lost 3 bases, and 3 bases had no gene match. CDR3 region: CASSAGQGYEKLFF. The CDR3, as DNA: TGTGCCAGCAGCGCGGGACAGGGATATGAAAAACTGTTTTTT.

The chain couples TRBV7-3 to TRBJ1-6; a weak D match, TRBD1 (5 bases). V lost 1 base to trimming and J lost 9 bases, with 13 bases between them. Germline V CDR1 and CDR2: SGHTA, FQGTGA. The CDR3 sequence is 15 residues long. CDR3 amino acids: CASSLMGRGGSPLHF. CDR3 nucleotide sequence: TGTGCCAGCAGCTTAATGGGTCGGGGGGGTTCACCCCTCCACTTT.

The chain recombines TRBV2 with TRBJ2-7; 14 nucleotides align to TRBD2. The CDR3 spans 14 residues. Germline V CDR1 and CDR2: SNHLY, FYNNEI. After removal of 6 bases from V and 5 bases from J, the junction contained 3 bases not matched to a gene. The CDR3 DNA is TGTGCCAGCAGATTGGGACTAGCGGGAGACGAGCAGTACTTC. This translates into CASRLGLAGDEQYF.

The chain links TRBV7-2 to TRBJ2-3; D perhaps matches TRBD2 (5 bases). The V end was cut by 5 bases, the J end by 0 bases, with 12 bases between. The CDR3 spans 15 residues. Germline values: CDR1 SGHTA, CDR2 FQGNSA. The CDR3 sequence is CASSRGPTSTDTQYF. CDR3 nucleotides: TGTGCCAGCAGCCGAGGGCCAACTAGCACAGATACGCAGTATTTT. Supplemented by reference TRBV7-2 and TRBJ2-3, the full variable domain reads GAGVSQSPSNKVTEKGKDVELRCDPISGHTALYWYRQSLGQGLEFLIYFQGNSAPDKSGLPSDRFSAERTGGSVSTLTIQRTQQEDSAVYLCASSRGPTSTDTQYFGPGTRLTVL.

The V gene is TRBV10-1, the J gene TRBJ2-2; D might be TRBD2 (6 bases). This CDR3 is built from 13 residues. The germline gives CDR1 WNHNN, CDR2 SYGVQD (reference sequence). The V gene lost 6 bases and the J gene lost 7 bases, with 12 bases spanning the gap. CDR3 residues: CASRRDEGGELFF. For the CDR3, the DNA is TGCGCCAGCAGGCGGGACGAGGGCGGGGAGCTGTTTTTT.

In this sample, this clone turned up a few times. The V gene is TRBV19, the J gene TRBJ1-1, with D perhaps TRBD1 (5 bases). The germline V and J ends were trimmed by 3 bases and 9 bases, with 11 bases remaining between them. CDR1 is LNHDA, CDR2 SQIVND, per germline (reference sequence). The CDR3 covers 12 residues. The DNA for the CDR3 is TGTGCCAGTAGTATGGGGCAGAACAAAGCTTTCTTT. This gives the protein CASSMGQNKAFF.

The gene calls are TRBV6-4 and TRBJ2-1, with a tentative D call TRBD2 (6 bases). The V end was cut by 7 bases, the J end by 7 bases, with 11 bases between. The CDR3 has 12 residues. From germline, CDR1 is MRHNA and CDR2 SNTAGT. The CDR3 region has the DNA TGTGCCAGCATTTGCCGGGGGAATGAGCAGTTCTTC. It codes for CASICRGNEQFF.

The chain couples TRBV28 to TRBJ2-6; TRBD1 agrees at 8 bases. The V gene's germline CDR1 is MDHEN and CDR2 SYDVKM. The CDR3 length is 15 residues. J was trimmed by 11 bases and V by 5 bases; bases with no gene match: 11. The CDR3 sequence: CASSKGQGEVDVLTF. The CDR3 DNA reads TGTGCCAGCAGTAAAGGACAGGGTGAAGTGGACGTCCTGACTTTC.

The V and J genes are TRBV6-5 and TRBJ2-3, with D maybe TRBD2 (6 bases). CDR1 MNHEY and CDR2 SVGAGI come from the germline V gene. V lost 6 bases and J lost 6, with 19 bases in between. CDR3 length equals 15 residues. This chain's CDR3 is CASRKPGLPGDTQYF. The DNA of the CDR3 is TGTGCCAGCAGAAAACCGGGACTCCCCGGGGATACGCAGTATTTT.

The chain couples TRBV19 to TRBJ2-4; maybe TRBD1 (7 bases). The CDR3 has 14 residues. Germline loops: CDR1 LNHDA, CDR2 SQIVND (reference sequence). Trimming pared 3 bases from V and 7 bases from J, leaving 13 bases between. The CDR3 loop reads CASSIAAGGNIQYF. The DNA of the CDR3 is TGTGCCAGTAGTATTGCAGCAGGGGGGAACATTCAGTACTTC.

J is TRBJ1-2 and V is TRBV9; D is unclear. V lost 4 bases to trimming and J lost 8 bases, with 9 bases between them. Germline V gene data show CDR1 as SGDLS and CDR2 as YYNGEE. The CDR3 is 11 amino acids. This CDR3 is CASSSYGGYTF. The CDR3 bases are TGTGCCAGCAGCTCCTACGGGGGCTACACCTTC.

The chain is built from TRBV30 and TRBJ2-1; D is possibly TRBD2 (7 bases). The CDR3 totals 14 residues. V shed 3 bases and J shed 6 bases, with 15 bases lying between them. Germline loops: CDR1 GTSNPN, CDR2 SVGIG (reference sequence). The CDR3 DNA sequence: TGTGCCTGGAGGACCCAGGGAGGGGGCAATGAGCAGTTCTTC. It codes for CAWRTQGGGNEQFF.

This rearrangement joins TRBV28 to TRBJ2-4, with D possibly matching TRBD1 (6 bases). CDR1 is MDHEN, CDR2 SYDVKM, per germline. V was trimmed by 6 bases and J by 1 base, leaving 10 bases between them. This CDR3 comprises 14 residues. CDR3 bases: TGTGCCAGCAGAACCGGACAGGCCAAAAACATTCAGTACTTC. It translates to CASRTGQAKNIQYF.

This clone was seen only a few times. The rearrangement links TRBV19 to TRBJ2-7; perhaps TRBD2 as D (6 bases). This CDR3 is built from 13 residues. Germline loops: CDR1 LNHDA, CDR2 SQIVND (reference sequence). Trimming shortened V by 2 bases and J by 1 base, and 6 bases separated the two germline ends. CDR3 DNA: TGTGCCAGTAGTATACGGGAGTCCTACGAGCAGTACTTC. It encodes CASSIRESYEQYF.

The V gene is TRBV5-1, the J gene TRBJ2-1, with 9 bases that match TRBD1. Germline CDR1 reads SGHRS; CDR2 reads YFSETQ. With V trimmed by 0 bases and J by 4 bases, 17 bases remained unmatched. This CDR3 is built from 20 residues. This chain's CDR3 is CASSLDRGRSGVGGYNEQFF. The CDR3 coding sequence is TGCGCCAGCAGCTTGGACAGGGGGCGTTCAGGCGTTGGAGGATACAATGAGCAGTTCTTC. The whole variable domain, filled in from reference TRBV5-1 and TRBJ2-1, reads KAGVTQTPRYLIKTRGQQVTLSCSPISGHRSVSWYQQTPGQGLQFLFEYFSETQRNKGNFPGRFSGRQFSNSRSEMNVSTLELGDSALYLCASSLDRGRSGVGGYNEQFFGPGTRLTVL.

This clone turned up a few times. The rearrangement uses TRBV19 and TRBJ1-4; D might be TRBD1 (5 bases). The CDR3 length is 14 residues. The germline CDR1 and CDR2 sequences are LNHDA and SQIVND (reference sequence). The V end was cut by 3 bases, the J end by 6 bases, with 11 bases between. The CDR3 is CASSIQAGDEKLFF. CDR3 DNA: TGTGCCAGTAGTATTCAGGCGGGGGATGAAAAACTGTTTTTT.

The V gene is TRBV7-2, the J gene TRBJ2-5; 7 bases are a match to TRBD2. The CDR3 has 15 amino acids. Germline assignment: CDR1 SGHTA and CDR2 FQGNSA. The J segment lost 4 bases and the V segment lost 5 bases, leaving 10 bases of the junction unmatched. CDR3 coding DNA: TGTGCCAGCAGCACCTATCAGGGAGGGTCAGAGACCCAGTACTTC. Protein sequence: CASSTYQGGSETQYF.